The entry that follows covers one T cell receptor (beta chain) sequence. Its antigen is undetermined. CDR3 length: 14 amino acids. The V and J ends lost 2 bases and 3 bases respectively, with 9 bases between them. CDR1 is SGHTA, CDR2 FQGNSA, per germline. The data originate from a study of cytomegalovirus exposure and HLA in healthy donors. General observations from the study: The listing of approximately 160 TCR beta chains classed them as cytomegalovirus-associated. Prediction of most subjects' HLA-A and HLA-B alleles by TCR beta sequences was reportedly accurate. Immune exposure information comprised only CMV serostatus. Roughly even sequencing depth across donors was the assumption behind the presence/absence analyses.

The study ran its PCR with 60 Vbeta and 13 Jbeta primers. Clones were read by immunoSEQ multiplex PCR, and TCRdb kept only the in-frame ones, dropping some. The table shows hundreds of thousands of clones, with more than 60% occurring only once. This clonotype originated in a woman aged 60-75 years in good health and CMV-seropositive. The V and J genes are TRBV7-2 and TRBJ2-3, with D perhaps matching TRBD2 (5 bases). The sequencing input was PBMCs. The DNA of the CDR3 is TGTGCCAGCAGCTTACGGGATGGAACAGATACGCAGTATTTT. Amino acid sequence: CASSLRDGTDTQYF. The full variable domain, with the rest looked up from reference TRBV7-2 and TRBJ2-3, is GAGVSQSPSNKVTEKGKDVELRCDPISGHTALYWYRQSLGQGLEFLIYFQGNSAPDKSGLPSDRFSAERTGGSVSTLTIQRTQQEDSAVYLCASSLRDGTDTQYFGPGTRLTVL.